The rows below give T cell receptor beta chains drawn from one sample of a study of beta chain features in type 1 diabetes. Here immunoSEQ multiplex PCR was the method, and the copy in TCRdb shows in-frame clones only, minus some. The sample yields 150,000 or so clones, around 8.4% seen once. What was sequenced was central memory CD4+ T cells from blood. The origin of the receptors is a woman aged 18-35 years with type 1 diabetes. The CDR3 runs from the conserved cysteine through the conserved F or W. A D gene is named only where the DNA matches it firmly. Clone size appears in some rows only: once, few, many, or a class for an expanded clone.

D gene,V gene,J gene,clone size,CDR3 DNA,CDR3 protein
.,TRBV7-8,TRBJ2-5,few,TGTGCCAGCAGCCTGCAGGGTTCGGCGGAGACCCAGTACTTC,CASSLQGSAETQYF
TRBD2,TRBV5-4,TRBJ2-5,few,TGTGCCAGCAGTCAGGGAGGAGCGGGAGTAGAGACCCAGTACTTC,CASSQGGAGVETQYF
.,TRBV7-8,TRBJ2-1,few,TGTGCCAGCAGCTCGGGACTGCACAATGAGCAGTTCTTC,CASSSGLHNEQFF
.,TRBV7-3,TRBJ2-7,few,TGTGCCAGCAGCCGCAGTGAGGGCTACGAGCAGTACTTC,CASSRSEGYEQYF
.,TRBV5-1,TRBJ2-1,.,TGCGCCAGCAGCTTGGTGGACTTCAATGAGCAGTTCTTC,CASSLVDFNEQFF
.,TRBV7-3,TRBJ2-3,few,TGTGCCAGCAGTCTACCCTCCACAGATACGCAGTATTTT,CASSLPSTDTQYF
TRBD1,TRBV29-1,TRBJ1-1,few,TGCAGCGTACTATCAACAGGGGGGACTGAAGCTTTCTTT,CSVLSTGGTEAFF
.,TRBV14,TRBJ1-2,few,TGTGCCAGCAGCCCAGGACAGTATGGCTACACCTTC,CASSPGQYGYTF
TRBD2,TRBV28,TRBJ2-1,few,TGTGCCAGCAGCCCAAGAAGCGGGAGACCGTTCTTC,CASSPRSGRPFF
.,TRBV29-1,TRBJ2-3,.,TGCAGCGTTGGGAGAGGGACAGATACGCAGTATTTT,CSVGRGTDTQYF
TRBD2,TRBV19,TRBJ2-7,few,TGTGCCACGGGACTAGCGGGTACCTACGAGCAGTACTTC,CATGLAGTYEQYF
.,TRBV7-3,TRBJ2-1,.,TGTGCCAGCAGCTTATCCGCACCTAGGGCAGGGTACCCTAAGCAGTTCTTC,CASSLSAPRAGYPKQFF
TRBD2,TRBV10-3,TRBJ2-1,few,TGTGCCATCAGTGAGTCGCTAGGACTAGCGGGAGGGCCGTTTGGCAATGAGCAGTTCTTC,CAISESLGLAGGPFGNEQFF
TRBD2,TRBV9,TRBJ2-3,.,TGTGCCAGCACCCTGGGGCTAGCGGGGGGTAGCCTCACAGATACGCAGTATTTT,CASTLGLAGGSLTDTQYF
TRBD2,TRBV10-3,TRBJ2-7,few,TGTGCCATCGGACTAGCGGGAGGGCCAAGCGAGCAGTACTTC,CAIGLAGGPSEQYF
.,TRBV30,TRBJ1-2,.,TGTGCCTGGAGTCAAGGGGGGGCCGGCTATGGCTACACCTTC,CAWSQGGAGYGYTF
.,TRBV6-1,TRBJ1-5,.,TGTGCCAGCAGAGAAACAGGGAATCAGCCCCAGCATTTT,CASRETGNQPQHF
TRBD2,TRBV11-3,TRBJ2-1,few,TGTGCCAGCAGCACGCTAGAGCGGGGTACTGAGCAGTTCTTC,CASSTLERGTEQFF
TRBD1,TRBV5-1,TRBJ2-5,.,TGCGCCAGCACTGAGGGGACAGGGGCGGCGGAGACCCAGTACTTC,CASTEGTGAAETQYF
TRBD1,TRBV5-5,TRBJ1-2,few,TGTGCCAGCAGCCCTGGACAGGGGTACGGGGGCTACACCTTC,CASSPGQGYGGYTF
TRBD2,TRBV19,TRBJ2-7,few,TGTGCCACGGGGTTTAGCGGGACGGCTCGGGACGAGCAGTACTTC,CATGFSGTARDEQYF
TRBD1,TRBV30,TRBJ2-7,few,TGTGCCTGGACCCTCAGGGGGACCCCCTACGAGCAGTACTTC,CAWTLRGTPYEQYF
.,TRBV6-5,TRBJ2-7,few,TGTGCCAGCGGTCGGGCAGGGGTATACTACGAGCAGTACTTC,CASGRAGVYYEQYF
.,TRBV5-1,TRBJ2-1,.,TGCGCCAGCAGCTTGGGCGCAAGGGGCGATATGAATGAGCAGTTCTTC,CASSLGARGDMNEQFF
.,TRBV4-3,TRBJ1-2,.,TGCGCCAGCAGCCAAGAGATGGGGCGTGGCTACACCTTC,CASSQEMGRGYTF
TRBD2,TRBV18,TRBJ2-1,few,TGTGCCAGCTCACCAAAAGCCGCGGGAGGAGGCAATGAGCAGTTCTTC,CASSPKAAGGGNEQFF
.,TRBV7-2,TRBJ2-5,many,TGTGCCAGCAGCTTAAATGGTCAGGGTCGGGGGGAGACCCAGTACTTC,CASSLNGQGRGETQYF
.,TRBV28,TRBJ1-1,.,TGTGCCAGCAGTCTCGGGGGACGAACTGAAGCTTTCTTT,CASSLGGRTEAFF
TRBD1,TRBV7-9,TRBJ2-6,.,TGTGCCAGCAGCCCACGGACAGGACGCACTGGGGCCAACGTCCTGACTTTC,CASSPRTGRTGANVLTF
TRBD2,TRBV4-3,TRBJ2-5,.,TGCGCCAGCAGCCAAGAAAGAGGGAGGGCCAAGGAGACCCAGTACTTC,CASSQERGRAKETQYF
.,TRBV6-5,TRBJ2-5,few,TGTGCCGTCCGGCGGGGCGAGACCCAGTACTTC,CAVRRGETQYF
TRBD2,TRBV14,TRBJ2-1,few,TGTGCCAGCAGCCAACGACTAGCGGGAGATAATGAGCAGTTCTTC,CASSQRLAGDNEQFF
.,TRBV28,TRBJ2-3,few,TGTGCCAGCAGGGGTCCCAGGGCGGATACGCAGTATTTT,CASRGPRADTQYF
.,TRBV28,TRBJ2-3,.,TGTGCCAGCAATGAGAAAAGCACAGATACGCAGTATTTT,CASNEKSTDTQYF
.,TRBV7-2,TRBJ2-6,.,TGTGCCAGCAGCCCACAGGGTTCCGGGGCCAACGTCCTGACTTTC,CASSPQGSGANVLTF
.,TRBV7-2,TRBJ1-5,few,TGTGCCAGCAGCTCGTGGCCTCTCCCCTCGGGTCAGCCCCAGCATTTT,CASSSWPLPSGQPQHF
TRBD2,TRBV5-4,TRBJ2-1,.,TGTGCCAGCAGCCCTGGTGGGCTAGCGGGGATCAATGAGCAGTTCTTC,CASSPGGLAGINEQFF
.,TRBV6-6,TRBJ2-5,few,TGTGCCAGCAGTTTCTCTCCGCAGGGCCAAGAGACCCAGTACTTC,CASSFSPQGQETQYF
TRBD2,TRBV7-9,TRBJ2-1,few,TGTGCCAGCAGCAAAGCGGGGGGAGGGCCAAATGAGCAGTTCTTC,CASSKAGGGPNEQFF
.,TRBV4-3,TRBJ2-2,.,TGCGCCAGCAGCCGTGACTTGGATGTCTCCGGGGAGCTGTTTTTT,CASSRDLDVSGELFF
.,TRBV28,TRBJ1-2,.,TGTGCCAGCAGCGCCCCGGACAGAGCGCTTTATGGCTACACCTTC,CASSAPDRALYGYTF
TRBD2,TRBV5-1,TRBJ2-1,.,TGCGCCAGCAGCTTGGCGGGAGGCTATGAGCAGTTCTTC,CASSLAGGYEQFF
TRBD1,TRBV5-1,TRBJ1-6,.,TGCGCCAGCAGCTTGGGGACGGGACAGGGGAATTCACCCCTCCACTTT,CASSLGTGQGNSPLHF
TRBD2,TRBV5-6,TRBJ2-3,few,TGTGCCAGCAGCAGACTAGCGGGGGGGCTGGGGACAGATACGCAGTATTTT,CASSRLAGGLGTDTQYF
TRBD1,TRBV9,TRBJ2-1,few,TGTGCCAGCAGCTTGGGACAGGGCTCCTTGGGAGGCAATGAGCAGTTCTTC,CASSLGQGSLGGNEQFF